This T cell receptor beta chain stems from a study of blood T cells in healthy people across ages. For the second PCR, which ran for roughly 6 to 11 cycles, a sample-barcoded 5' primer and a J-beta primer mix were used. TCRdb processed the 5' RACE reads anew with MiXCR; each CDR3 protein has one entry. The profile shows fewer than 800,000 distinct CDR3 sequences, 25% of them singletons. The CDR3 is made up of 17 amino acids. Per germline, CDR1 SGHTA and CDR2 FQGNSA. V shed 3 bases, J shed 6 bases, and the junction held 8 bases outside the gene matches. To note about this clonotype: Its cognate antigen is unknown.

Overall study results and limits: Long-lived and aged donors differed, with more naive CD4+ cells and higher diversity in the long-lived.

The sample was also reused in another study, on T cells of mothers and their children. That investigation notes: Sequencing returned over 8 million TCR beta CDR3 reads per mother and roughly 3.1 million per child. Biologically related mothers and children overlapped slightly more than unrelated pairs, a non-significant difference.

V and J are TRBV7-2 and TRBJ2-3; 14 nucleotides match TRBD2. The sample was blood. This receptor was taken from a boy younger than 18 in good health. The CDR3 loop is CASSFGTSGSFGDTQYF. CDR3 DNA sequence: TGTGCCAGCAGCTTTGGGACTAGCGGGAGCTTTGGGGATACGCAGTATTTT.